The entry below describes one T cell receptor (beta chain). One end of the junction fails to match germline, which may point to a read error. In the original analysis: Estimated nucleated cell counts came from reference gene primer amplification. Method: immunoSEQ multiplex PCR; TCRdb's copy keeps in-frame clones and lacks some. V and J calls and clone size come straight from that table; D and trimming were deduced from the DNA. The profile shows over 100,000 clones, 75% to 90% of them singletons. These data come from a study of blood T cell repertoires in COVID-19. Study in general: The analysed material was cDNA or gDNA that came from T cells, B-cell-depleted T cells, or PBMCs.

The CDR3 length is 10 residues. The germline CDR1 and CDR2 sequences are MNHNS and SASEGT. The sequenced sample consisted of peripheral blood. The chain combines TRBV6-1 with TRBJ1-1; weak D call: TRBD1 (6 bases). This clonotype originated in a woman aged 45 to 65 with acute or convalescent COVID-19. The CDR3 protein is CASSDTGLGF. CDR3 DNA: TGTGCCAGCAGTGACACAGGGCTAGGATTT.